The present TCR beta chain was sequenced within a study of cytomegalovirus exposure and HLA in healthy donors (dated by TCRdb to 2017 to 2019). About the investigation overall: An earlier analysis of approximately 590 of the donors reported more than 250 Gb of sequence data and 100 million to 130 million unique TCR beta sequences from 150 million to 200 million T cells. In a later genetic analysis, genome-wide SNP genotypes for 398 of the 666 donors were used, and that subset was treated as a discovery cohort. To decide whether each TCR beta V gene segment behaved as functional or pseudogenic, an earlier analysis of approximately 590 of the donors relied on high-throughput TCR beta sequencing. In the later analysis, no new phenotypic data were used to find candidate immune exposures; instead, reliance was placed on TCR beta sequences and their occurrence across donors. The study aimed to test whether cataloging public T cell receptors could reveal signatures of past pathogen exposure. HLA typing included class I and class II loci at four-digit resolution. Of the 300 to 450 genotyped donors, roughly 80% were placed in the genetic ancestry cluster associated with self-reported Caucasian donors. Across about 370 genotyped donors of the cohort, an average of roughly 250,000 unique TCR beta nucleotide sequences per donor were sequenced, and roughly 20% of those sequences were non-productive. Using immunosequencing, the study profiled T cell repertoires from about 610 subjects and related those repertoires to cytomegalovirus serostatus. Because of strong linkage in the cohort, four to six DR-DQ haplotypes were treated as single units for association and clustering. High-throughput TCR immunosequencing, statistical association of individual TCRs with disease status, and machine learning were combined to predict cytomegalovirus infection status. Besides the first cohort of approximately 670 subjects, a separate validation cohort made up of roughly 130 different subjects was used. Roughly 300 gigabases of sequencing data and roughly 81 million unique TCR sequences made up an early release that covered several hundred HLA-typed donors. A later analysis re-examined previously published TCR beta repertoires from several hundred donors and added high-resolution HLA genotyping to investigate patterns of TCR occurrence. Donor age, sex, ethnicity and CMV serostatus were compiled together with the repertoire data. All discovery cohort repertoires had been generated using a single sequencing platform. The number of donors typed differed by locus, with 629-630 for A, B, C, DRB1 and DQB1, roughly 550 for DQA1, 600 to 610 for DPA1, and 472 for DPB1. Here is what the overall study found, with its caveats: In a later analysis, TCR association rates were found to vary across HLA loci, with the most associated TCRs seen for DRB1 alleles and the fewest for HLA-C alleles. A total of 164 TCR beta chains were listed by the study as associated with cytomegalovirus. When HLA alleles, especially DR and DQ, strongly co-occurred, TCR associations were difficult to assign to individual alleles. The cohort was sequenced for TCR beta chains only, and without alpha or paired-chain data the features that could be detected were limited. HLA typing was unavailable for some donors at each locus, so association tests used only the typed subset. A later analysis found that most CMV-associated TCR beta chains appeared HLA-restricted, with HLA associations seemingly driven largely by CMV exposure. The authors suggested that the approach could potentially be generalized to other disease states and immunological phenotypes. According to a later analysis, parvovirus B19, influenza, CMV and Epstein-Barr virus appeared linked to several top co-occurrence clusters. Roughly uniform sequencing depth across donors was assumed in presence/absence analyses, although this assumption may not hold. Because the 87-base-pair reads could not distinguish some IMGT-functional V segments, including TRBV6-2 and TRBV6-3, those segments were excluded. In a later analysis, HLA-associated TCR beta chains were found to be more clonally expanded and to have lower generation probabilities than equally common non-associated chains. Because counts were too low, roughly 18 rarely observed V segments, including chromosome 9 orphons, were left out of the earlier analysis of approximately 580 of the donors. A further reported finding was that TCR beta sequences accurately predicted the HLA-A and HLA-B alleles for most subjects in the first cohort. In an earlier analysis of about 600 of the donors, most TCR beta V segments appeared in productive rearrangements about 87% or about 30% of the time, broadly matching IMGT annotations. At a false discovery rate of 0.05, a later analysis linked under 20,000 TCR beta sequences to specific HLA alleles. The classifier was reported to diagnose cytomegalovirus status with high specificity and sensitivity in both the original cohort and the validation cohort. A few of the identified cytomegalovirus-associated TCR beta chains were confirmed in vitro to be specific for cytomegalovirus antigens. CMV serostatus was the only immune exposure information available for the cohort. A later genetic analysis reported fewer N-insertions in productive TCRs among donors in an Asian-associated ancestry cluster than the approximately 700-donor mean. Correlated functional status among segregating V segments might reflect linkage disequilibrium, but an unknown experimental factor could not be ruled out. A cluster of highly shared sequence variants was judged likely to be a technical artifact of the sequencing pipeline. While some public TCRs were present in many individuals, most TCR sequences turned up only very rarely across donors. An association between a missense DCLRE1C variant and V-gene and J-gene trimming of TCR beta chains was found in a later genetic analysis and replicated in an independent cohort.

The cohort was made up of 650 to 700 healthy bone marrow donors. At the time of sampling, every cohort member was nominally healthy, though immune exposures that went unrecorded were likely present. The donor tested CMV seronegative and was one of the 352 seronegative cohort members. Every donor gave a peripheral blood sample, and the peripheral blood mononuclear cells from that sample were used for TCR beta sequencing. The Qiagen DNeasy Blood Extraction Kit was used to extract genomic DNA from the blood cell samples. Libraries were constructed by the immunoSEQ multiplex PCR assay. For the multiplex PCR, a mixture combining 60 forward primers for TCR Vbeta segments and 13 reverse primers for TCR Jbeta segments was used. The CDR3 region of rearranged TCR beta genes was amplified from genomic DNA with a multiplex PCR assay. The amplified TCR beta libraries were sequenced on the Illumina HiSeq System as 87-base-pair reads. In the paper's pipeline: In a later analysis, tens of millions of unique TCR beta chains were counted across the approximately 640 repertoires, and approximately 11 million of these chains were shared by at least two donors. To remove PCR and sequencing errors, raw reads were error-corrected and collapsed into unique sequences using a nearest-neighbor algorithm that merged closely related sequences. Alignment of CDR3 sequences to IMGT reference sequences was used to assign V, D and J gene segments. For a sequence to be retained, a match of at least six nucleotides to both a V gene segment and a J gene segment was required. Rearrangements were classified as productive when the CDR3 lacked stop codons and remained in frame with V and J, and all other rearrangements were classified as non-productive. CDR3 was defined according to IMGT convention as the region running from the second conserved V-encoded cysteine to the conserved J-encoded phenylalanine. In an earlier analysis of more than 550 of the donors, sequences lacking an unambiguous match to a single V gene segment were excluded. An earlier analysis of several hundred of the donors called V segments functional above 56.7% productive rearrangements and segregating when the between-donor standard deviation exceeded 5%. To diagnose cytomegalovirus status from the catalog of TCR beta chain sequences, a statistical classification framework was built. In a later analysis, TCR nucleotide sequences were compared against IMGT/GENE-DB human TR gene sequences so that V and J genes could be assigned. Using the TCRdist pipeline, a later analysis assigned CDR3 sequences along with most-parsimonious VDJ recombination scenarios. In a later analysis, every TCR beta chain was defined by the combination of its CDR3 amino acid sequence and its V-gene family, and reads without a unique V-gene family were dropped. As a way to deal with suspected cross-contamination and a sequencing artifact, a later analysis dropped 592 nucleotide sequences that were highly shared and had low generation probability. In a later analysis, a clonal expansion index was calculated for each public chain from normalized within-repertoire ranks of inferred template counts. Generation probabilities in a later analysis came from a VDJ recombination model fitted to out-of-frame rearrangements, and those results were checked against IGoR. In a later analysis, hypergeometric tests were used to score TCR-TCR, TCR-HLA and TCR-CMV co-occurrence, with a repertoire-size bias correction applied to TCR pairs. To estimate false discovery rates, a later analysis permuted the HLA or CMV assignments 20 times. A later analysis grouped co-occurring TCRs with DBSCAN, adding TCRdist sequence similarity when clustering within HLA-allele-positive subsets. Co-occurrence clustering excluded repertoires with fewer than 30,000 or more than 120,000 public chains, plus five with anomalous nucleotide sharing. TCRdb carries this immuneACCESS record with in-frame sequences only. Its versions omit some clonotypes, under half of them owing to an unresolved V gene in the studies checked, with the rest unexplained. From that table come the V and J calls and clone size; the DNA was used to work out D and trimming. In all, the sample holds about 150,000 clones, and 66% of those were seen once. Clones ranked in the top ten supply approximately 6.5% of the sample.

CDR1 and CDR2 are read off the germline V gene (reference sequence) as MNHEY and SMNVEV. The CDR3 runs 14 residues from the cysteine to the phenylalanine. The read is trimmed to its CDR3 DNA, 42 bases read in frame from base 1. V lost 0 bases and J lost 6 bases, and the count of bases not matched to a germline gene is 4. A remark on this clone: No cognate antigen has been identified for it. Base qualities are missing; no much larger clone stands one base away.

The chain is made from TRBV27 and TRBJ2-7, with 8 central nucleotides matching TRBD1. The source is a woman aged 55-69 years in good health and CMV-seronegative. The sequenced sample was PBMCs. The CDR3 has the sequence CASSLSGTGIEQYF. The DNA sequence is given as TGTGCCAGCAGTTTATCCGGGACAGGCATCGAGCAGTACTTC.